The clone carrying this T cell receptor beta chain was seen more than once but under ten times. What it binds is unknown. This sample stems from a study of regulatory T cells in long-lasting Graves disease. Study overall: Antithyroid drugs had been taken by newly diagnosed Graves' patients for under 3 months. Study results and caveats: Persistent patients shared more public clonotypes (under 3,000) than newly diagnosed patients (under 1,000).

The CDR3 is 14 residues long. V was trimmed by 2 bases and J by 0 bases, leaving 7 bases between them. The germline gives CDR1 SGDLS, CDR2 YYNGEE. As for time point: newly diagnosed GD, antithyroid drugs for less than 3 months. After RNA was extracted from PBMCs, the TCR library was made from it. With iRepertoire HTBI primers and Arm-PCR of CDR3 regions, TCR beta libraries were built. TCRdb recomputed calls from the multiplex PCR reads with MiXCR, one row per CDR3 protein. This sample carries approximately 460,000 distinct CDR3 sequences, about 15% of them seen once, and the ten largest clones take 9.5% to 12%. This same sample was also taken into another study, of T cells in Graves' hyperthyroidism and ophthalmopathy. That publication notes: Patients were excluded because of uncontrolled infection, other autoimmune disease, pregnancy or lactation. A set of HTBI primers served as the primers for a first-round RT-PCR of the TCR CDR3.

J is TRBJ2-3 and V is TRBV9, with D possibly matching TRBD1 (5 bases). The sequenced sample was peripheral blood mononuclear cells (PBMCs), obtained at new diagnosis, from a patient treated with antithyroid drugs. This receptor was identified in a woman younger than 45 with Graves disease. CDR3 in amino acids: CASSVDRSTDTQYF. CDR3 in DNA: TGTGCCAGCAGCGTTGACAGAAGCACAGATACGCAGTATTTT. Full variable domain (outside the CDR3, taken from reference TRBV9 and TRBJ2-3): DSGVTQTPKHLITATGQRVTLRCSPRSGDLSVYWYQQSLDQGLQFLIQYYNGEERAKGNILERFSAQQFPDLHSELNLSSLELGDSALYFCASSVDRSTDTQYFGPGTRLTVL.